Below are 21 T cell receptor beta chains sequenced from a single sample in a study of blood T cell repertoires in COVID-19. TCRdb's table, derived via immunoSEQ multiplex PCR, lists solely in-frame clones and lacks some. The sample includes some 180,000 clones, roughly 80% seen only once; the top ten take 7.5% to 10%. The specimen was peripheral blood. Source of these receptors: a woman of 80 years or more with COVID-19, enrolled during active disease.

V usage is TRBV3-1 (or the pseudogene TRBV3-2) and J usage is TRBJ1-1; TRBD1 is a possible D gene (5 bases). CDR3 length equals 14 residues. CDR1 and CDR2 from the germline V gene are LGHDT and YNNKEL (reference sequence). V lost 4 bases, J lost 0 bases, and 9 bases lay in between. The CDR3, as DNA: TGTGCCAGCAGCCGGAAAGGGGTGAACACTGAAGCTTTCTTT. Translating gives CASSRKGVNTEAFF.

This clone turned up a few times. V usage is TRBV3-1 (or the pseudogene TRBV3-2) and J usage is TRBJ1-5; D is uncertain. Germline V gene data show CDR1 as LGHDT and CDR2 as YNNKEL (reference sequence). V shed 1 base and J shed 6 bases, with 13 bases lying between them. The CDR3 runs 15 residues. CDR3 nucleotide sequence: TGTGCCAGCAGCCAAGGAGACGGGGAGTTTCAGCCCCAGCATTTT. Protein: CASSQGDGEFQPQHF.

The V call is TRBV6-5, the J call TRBJ1-1; no clear D gene. CDR3 size: 13 residues. Trimming left V 6 bases short and J 1 base short, with 9 bases between. Looked up from germline, CDR1 is MNHEY and CDR2 is SVGAGI. The CDR3 sequence is CASRAQSNTEAFF. The CDR3 bases are TGTGCCAGCAGAGCGCAATCGAACACTGAAGCTTTCTTT.

The CDR3 is CASSQDRTSSGNTIYF. In nucleotides, the CDR3 is TGCGCCAGCAGCCAAGATAGGACAAGCTCTGGAAACACCATATATTTT. The chain employs TRBV4-1 and TRBJ1-3, with D maybe TRBD1 (5 bases). The CDR3 is made up of 16 amino acids. Germline CDR1 and CDR2: MGHRA and YSYEKL. V was shortened by 0 bases and J by 0 bases, with 9 bases between the two germline ends.

The chain is built from TRBV3-1 (or the pseudogene TRBV3-2) and TRBJ1-5; D is unclear. V was shortened by 0 bases and J by 0 bases, with 6 bases between the two germline ends. Germline CDR1 and CDR2: LGHDT and YNNKEL (reference sequence). The CDR3 runs 15 residues. The CDR3 loop is CASSQEGVSNQPQHF. For the CDR3, the DNA is TGTGCCAGCAGCCAAGAGGGAGTTAGCAATCAGCCCCAGCATTTT.

The DNA of the CDR3 is TGTGCCAGCAGTTGGACTTGGGACAGCTCTGGAAACACCATATATTTT. Protein product: CASSWTWDSSGNTIYF. The rearrangement joins TRBV6-5 to TRBJ1-3, with 7 bases lining up with TRBD1. CDR3 length equals 16 residues. Germline V gene data show CDR1 as MNHEY and CDR2 as SVGAGI. Trimming took 4 bases from V and 0 from J; bases not matched to a gene: 6.

The chain combines TRBV5-1 with TRBJ1-1, with D perhaps TRBD1 (5 bases). The V end was cut by 4 bases, the J end by 5 bases, with 15 bases between. Germline values: CDR1 SGHRS, CDR2 YFSETQ. This CDR3 has 14 amino acids. The chain's CDR3 is CASSGGTAGTEAFF. Written as DNA, the CDR3 is TGCGCCAGCAGCGGGGGGACGGCGGGGACTGAAGCTTTCTTT.

V gene TRBV5-1 combines with J gene TRBJ2-1, with a weak D call TRBD2 (6 bases). CDR1 is SGHRS, CDR2 YFSETQ, per germline. The V end was cut by 4 bases, the J end by 4 bases, with 18 bases between. This CDR3 is built from 16 residues. The CDR3 protein is CASSQPAGTLYNEQFF. The CDR3 DNA is TGCGCCAGCAGCCAACCCGCCGGGACTCTTTACAATGAGCAGTTCTTC.

This clone was seen a handful of times. The CDR3 DNA is TGTGCCAGCTCGCCCGGACTGGTCAACTACGAGCAGTACTTC. Its translation is CASSPGLVNYEQYF. The chain recombines TRBV18 with TRBJ2-7, with a possible D match to TRBD2 (5 bases). V dropped 6 bases and J dropped 3 bases, with 15 bases sitting between them. The CDR3 extends over 14 amino acids. The germline CDR1 and CDR2 sequences are KGHSH and LQKENI.

The chain employs TRBV27 and TRBJ1-2; D remains ambiguous. The germline V gene encodes CDR1 MNHEY and CDR2 SMNVEV (reference sequence). The CDR3 length is 14 residues. The germline V and J ends were trimmed by 5 bases and 4 bases, with 14 bases remaining between them. Here the CDR3 reads CASSPDGVVYGYTF. The DNA for the CDR3 is TGTGCCAGCAGTCCGGACGGGGTGGTCTATGGCTACACCTTC.

The chain is built from TRBV28 and TRBJ2-7; 7 positions agree with TRBD1. Trimming took 6 bases from V and 3 from J; bases not matched to a gene: 8. Germline V gene lookup returns CDR1 MDHEN and CDR2 SYDVKM. The CDR3 is 14 residues long. This CDR3 is CASSLTGWSYEQYF. CDR3 nucleotides: TGTGCCAGCAGCCTGACAGGGTGGAGCTACGAGCAGTACTTC.

The J gene is TRBJ2-2, the V gene TRBV9; 9 nucleotides agree with TRBD2. The V segment lost 3 bases and the J segment 5 bases; nucleotides outside the gene matches: 11. Per the germline V gene, CDR1 is SGDLS and CDR2 is YYNGEE. The CDR3 contains 17 residues. In DNA, the CDR3 is TGTGCCAGCAGCGCAGATCCGGGACTAGCTTCGACCGGGGAGCTGTTTTTT. Translation gives CASSADPGLASTGELFF.

The V call is TRBV5-1, the J call TRBJ2-1; D call uncertain. This CDR3 spans 14 amino acids. V lost 1 base and J 2 bases, leaving 7 bases between the germline ends. Germline assignment: CDR1 SGHRS and CDR2 YFSETQ. The CDR3 nucleotides read TGCGCCAGCAGCTTGTCCGCGGCCTACAATGAGCAGTTCTTC. It codes for CASSLSAAYNEQFF.

This clone was picked up a small number of times. This rearrangement joins TRBV6-6 to TRBJ1-5; D is ambiguous. The germline CDR1 and CDR2 sequences are MNHNY and SVGAGI (reference sequence). The CDR3 has 12 residues. V was clipped by 6 bases and J by 4 bases, with 7 bases between them. This CDR3 reads CASSPPNQPQHF. DNA for the CDR3: TGTGCCAGCAGCCCCCCGAATCAGCCCCAGCATTTT.

The chain combines TRBV3-1 (or the pseudogene TRBV3-2) with TRBJ1-2, with TRBD1 identical over 11 bases. Germline values: CDR1 LGHDT, CDR2 YNNKEL (reference sequence). With 3 bases clipped from V and 8 bases from J, the junction kept 8 bases outside the gene matches. The CDR3 sequence is 15 residues long. The CDR3: CASSHAPRTGGGYTF. CDR3 nucleotide sequence: TGTGCCAGCAGCCATGCGCCCCGGACAGGGGGCGGCTACACCTTC.

J is TRBJ2-1 and V is TRBV24-1; 8 nucleotides agree with TRBD2. Trimming removed 3 bases from V and 5 bases from J; junction bases left unmatched: 8. Germline V CDR1 and CDR2: KGHDR, SFDVKD. The CDR3 is made up of 16 amino acids. CDR3 residues: CATSDPFGGADNEQFF. The CDR3 DNA reads TGTGCCACCAGTGATCCTTTCGGGGGGGCTGACAATGAGCAGTTCTTC.

J is TRBJ2-5 and V is TRBV5-1; 14 bases align to TRBD2. The CDR3 consists of 18 residues. The J segment lost 1 base and the V segment lost 0 bases, leaving 5 bases of the junction unmatched. Per germline, CDR1 SGHRS and CDR2 YFSETQ. CDR3 loop: CASSLAGTSGGLQETQYF. CDR3 sequence (DNA): TGCGCCAGCAGCTTGGCTGGGACTAGCGGGGGCCTCCAAGAGACCCAGTACTTC. Variable domain in full (rest from reference TRBV5-1 and TRBJ2-5): KAGVTQTPRYLIKTRGQQVTLSCSPISGHRSVSWYQQTPGQGLQFLFEYFSETQRNKGNFPGRFSGRQFSNSRSEMNVSTLELGDSALYLCASSLAGTSGGLQETQYFGPGTRLLVL.

The V and J genes are TRBV3-1 (or the pseudogene TRBV3-2) and TRBJ2-3; D uncertain. Trimming left V 1 base short and J 5 bases short, with 7 bases between. The CDR3 spans 13 residues. Germline V gene lookup returns CDR1 LGHDT and CDR2 YNNKEL (reference sequence). CDR3 sequence: CASSQGPRDTQYF. CDR3 bases: TGTGCCAGCAGCCAAGGCCCGCGAGATACGCAGTATTTT.

This clone has just a few counts. The chain combines TRBV5-4 with TRBJ1-4; TRBD1 might be the D (5 bases). Germline lookup yields CDR1 SGHNT and CDR2 YYREEE (reference sequence). This CDR3 spans 16 amino acids. Trimming left V 4 bases short and J 0 bases short, with 13 bases between. CDR3 coding DNA: TGTGCCAGCAGCCGGGGGAAGGGGTCAACTAATGAAAAACTGTTTTTT. Its protein is CASSRGKGSTNEKLFF. Variable domain in full (rest from reference TRBV5-4 and TRBJ1-4): ETGVTQSPTHLIKTRGQQVTLRCSSQSGHNTVSWYQQALGQGPQFIFQYYREEENGRGNFPPRFSGLQFPNYSSELNVNALELDDSALYLCASSRGKGSTNEKLFFGSGTQLSVL.

The V and J genes are TRBV19 and TRBJ1-4, with 7 bases identical to TRBD1. CDR1 and CDR2 (germline): LNHDA, SQIVND (reference sequence). This CDR3 is 14 amino acids long. J was trimmed by 2 bases and V by 8 bases; bases with no gene match: 5. The CDR3 region is CASSTTGTNEKLFF. CDR3 DNA: TGTGCCAGTTCGACGACAGGGACTAATGAAAAACTGTTTTTT.

This chain joins TRBV9 and TRBJ1-6, with D possibly matching TRBD1 (6 bases). V gave up 2 bases and J gave up 7 bases, with 16 bases separating them. The CDR3 runs 16 residues. CDR1 and CDR2 from the germline V gene are SGDLS and YYNGEE. CDR3 sequence (DNA): TGTGCCAGCAGCGTTGGACAGTCCAGAAGCAATTCACCCCTCCACTTT. This gives the protein CASSVGQSRSNSPLHF.